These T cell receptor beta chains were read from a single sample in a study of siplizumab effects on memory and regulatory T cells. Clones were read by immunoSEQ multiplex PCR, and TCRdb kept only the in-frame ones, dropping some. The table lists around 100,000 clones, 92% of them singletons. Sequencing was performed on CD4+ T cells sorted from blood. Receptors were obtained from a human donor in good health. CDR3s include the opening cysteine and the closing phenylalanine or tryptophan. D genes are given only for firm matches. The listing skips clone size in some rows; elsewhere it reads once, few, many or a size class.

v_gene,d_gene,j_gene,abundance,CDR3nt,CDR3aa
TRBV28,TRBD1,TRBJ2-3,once,TGTGCCAGCAGTTTAAACGCCGGGACAGGGGTCACAGATACGCAGTATTTT,CASSLNAGTGVTDTQYF
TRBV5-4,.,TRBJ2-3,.,TGTGCCAGCAGCCGCGAAGGGGGGAGAGATACGCAGTATTTT,CASSREGGRDTQYF
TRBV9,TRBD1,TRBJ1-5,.,TGTGCCAGCAGCTTAGGGACAGGGGGCAATCAGCCCCAGCATTTT,CASSLGTGGNQPQHF
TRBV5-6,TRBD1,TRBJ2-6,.,TGTGCCAGCAGCCCGGGGACAGGGAGTTCCCTCGGGGCCAACGTCCTGACTTTC,CASSPGTGSSLGANVLTF
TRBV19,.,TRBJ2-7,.,TGTGCCAGTAAACGGGACTCTGAGCTTTCCTACGAGCAGTACTTC,CASKRDSELSYEQYF
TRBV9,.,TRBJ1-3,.,TGTGCCAGCAGCGTATCAGGGGAGGGAAACACCATATATTTT,CASSVSGEGNTIYF
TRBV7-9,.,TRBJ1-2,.,TGTGCCAGCAGCTTAGATGAAAGCCGAAGCGGCTACACCTTC,CASSLDESRSGYTF
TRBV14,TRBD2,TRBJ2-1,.,TGTGCCAGCAGCCAAGTAGGTCGCGGGGGAGTAAGCAATGAGCAGTTCTTC,CASSQVGRGGVSNEQFF
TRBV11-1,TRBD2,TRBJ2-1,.,TGTGCCAGCAGCCTTGCCATCCTAGCGGGAGTGGGCAATGAGCAGTTCTTC,CASSLAILAGVGNEQFF
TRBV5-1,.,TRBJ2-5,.,TGCGCCAGCAGCTTGGGGTCACTACAAGAGACCCAGTACTTC,CASSLGSLQETQYF
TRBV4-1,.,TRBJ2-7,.,TGCGCCAGCAGCCAAGGGGACATAACCTACGAGCAGTACTTC,CASSQGDITYEQYF
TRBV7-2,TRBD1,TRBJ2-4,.,TGTGCCAGCAGCTTCGGACAGGAACACATTCAGTACTTC,CASSFGQEHIQYF
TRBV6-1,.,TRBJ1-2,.,TGTGCCAGCAGCCCCACCAAGACCCTCTACACCTTC,CASSPTKTLYTF
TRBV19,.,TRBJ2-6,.,TGTGCCAGTAGTATAGAGAAAACCTCTGGGGCCAACGTCCTGACTTTC,CASSIEKTSGANVLTF
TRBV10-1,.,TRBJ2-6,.,TGCGCCAGCAGTGAGTCTCGGCAGTCCATCTCTGGGGCCAACGTCCTGACTTTC,CASSESRQSISGANVLTF
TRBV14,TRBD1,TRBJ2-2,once,TGTGCCAGCAGCCGTACTGGGGACAGTAGTGCCGGGGAGCTGTTTTTT,CASSRTGDSSAGELFF
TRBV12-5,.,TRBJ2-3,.,TGTGCTAGTGGTTTGGGGGACTCCCACACAGATACGCAGTATTTT,CASGLGDSHTDTQYF
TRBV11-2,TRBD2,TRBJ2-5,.,TGTGCCAGCAGCTTGTCGGGGGGAACGGGGACCCAGTACTTC,CASSLSGGTGTQYF
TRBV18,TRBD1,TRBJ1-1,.,TGTGCCAGCTCACTAGCCGGGACAGGGGTTGGGAACACTGAAGCTTTCTTT,CASSLAGTGVGNTEAFF
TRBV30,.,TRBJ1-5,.,TGTGCCTGGAGCCTAGGGGGAAATCAGCCCCAGCATTTT,CAWSLGGNQPQHF
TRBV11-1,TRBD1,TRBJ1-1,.,TGTGCCAGCAGCATAGACAGGGGGCGACAGACTGAAGCTTTCTTT,CASSIDRGRQTEAFF
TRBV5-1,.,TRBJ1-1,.,TGCGCCAGCAGCTTGGGTAGGGGTAGGATCACTGAAGCTTTCTTT,CASSLGRGRITEAFF
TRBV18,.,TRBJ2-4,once,TGTGCCAGCTCACCCGGTCAGGGGGCCAAAAACATTCAGTACTTC,CASSPGQGAKNIQYF
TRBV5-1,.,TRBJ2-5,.,TGCGCCAGCAGCTTGGGGTCACAAGAGACCCAGTACTTC,CASSLGSQETQYF
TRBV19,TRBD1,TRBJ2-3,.,TGTGCCAGTAGAGGACAGGGGGGCGCCAAGGCAGATACGCAGTATTTT,CASRGQGGAKADTQYF
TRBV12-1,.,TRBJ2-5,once,TGTGCCAGCAGTTTCAGGACTACACAAGAGACCCAGTACTTC,CASSFRTTQETQYF
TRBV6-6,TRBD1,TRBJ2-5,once,TGTGCCAGCAGCCTGACAGGGAGAGAGACCCAGTACTTC,CASSLTGRETQYF
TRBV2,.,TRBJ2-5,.,TGTGCCAGCAGTGACCGCGGCTCTTCGAAAGAGACCCAGTACTTC,CASSDRGSSKETQYF
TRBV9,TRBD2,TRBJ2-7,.,TGTGCCAGCAGCGCCTCTTTTAGCGGGGGGGAGCAGTACTTC,CASSASFSGGEQYF
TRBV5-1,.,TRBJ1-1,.,TGCGCCAGCAGCTTGGGGGGGTTGACAGGCGGGCAAACTGAAGCTTTCTTT,CASSLGGLTGGQTEAFF
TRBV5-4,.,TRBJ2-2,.,TGTGCCAGCAGCTTAGGCCGCGGGACGTCTATAACCGGGGAGCTGTTTTTT,CASSLGRGTSITGELFF
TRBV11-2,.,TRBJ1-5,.,TGTGCCAGCAGCCTCGACAGTCAAGGTCAGCCCCAGCATTTT,CASSLDSQGQPQHF
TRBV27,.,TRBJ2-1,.,TGTGCCAGCAGTGAGGAGTCCGGCCGGCACAATGAGCAGTTCTTC,CASSEESGRHNEQFF
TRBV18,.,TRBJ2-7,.,TGTGCCAGCTCCCACATACCCTACGAGCAGTACTTC,CASSHIPYEQYF
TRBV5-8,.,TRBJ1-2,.,TGTGCCAGCAGCTTGTTGGGTGGCTACACCTTC,CASSLLGGYTF
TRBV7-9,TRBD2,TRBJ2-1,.,TGTGCCAGCAGCTTTGGACTAGCGGCCGATGAGCAGTTCTTC,CASSFGLAADEQFF
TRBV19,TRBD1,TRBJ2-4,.,TGTGCCAGTAGTATACCCTCCGGACAGGTAAACATTCAGTACTTC,CASSIPSGQVNIQYF
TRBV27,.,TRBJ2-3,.,TGTGCCAGCAGTTTATCGGTGAGCACAGATACGCAGTATTTT,CASSLSVSTDTQYF
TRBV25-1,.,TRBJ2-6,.,TGTGCCTCTGAGGGGTCCGGGGCCAACGTCCTGACTTTC,CASEGSGANVLTF
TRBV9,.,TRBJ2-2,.,TGTGCCAGCAGCCCCCTGGGACTTAACACCGGGGAGCTGTTTTTT,CASSPLGLNTGELFF
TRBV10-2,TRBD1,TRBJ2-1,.,TGCGCCAGCAGTACCGGGACAGGGCCAAAGAATGAGCAGTTCTTC,CASSTGTGPKNEQFF
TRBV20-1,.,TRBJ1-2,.,TGCAGTGCTAGAGATCTCAGCGACAGCTCCTTC,CSARDLSDSSF
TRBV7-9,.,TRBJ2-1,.,TGTGCCAGCAGCTTAGTCGGGGCAAGGAGGAGCTACAATGAGCAGTTCTTC,CASSLVGARRSYNEQFF
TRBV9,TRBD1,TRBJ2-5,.,TGTGCCAGCAGCGTAGGGACAGGGGGGTATGAGACCCAGTACTTC,CASSVGTGGYETQYF
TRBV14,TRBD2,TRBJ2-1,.,TGTGCCAGCCCCGGTCGGGGGGAAGCGGATGAGCAGTTCTTC,CASPGRGEADEQFF
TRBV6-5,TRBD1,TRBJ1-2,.,TGTGCCAGCACCAGGACAGGGGCTAACTATGGCTACACCTTC,CASTRTGANYGYTF
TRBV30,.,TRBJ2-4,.,TGTGCCTGGAGTGTAGCGTTACAGGAAGTCCCATTATTAGCCAAAAACATTCAGTACTTC,CAWSVALQEVPLLAKNIQYF
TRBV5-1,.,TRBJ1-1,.,TGCGCCAGCAGCGCCCCCGGGGGGGGTGAAGCTTTCTTT,CASSAPGGGEAFF
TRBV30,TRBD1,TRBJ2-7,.,TGTGCCTGGAAGACGGGACAGACTACCTACGAGCAGTACTTC,CAWKTGQTTYEQYF
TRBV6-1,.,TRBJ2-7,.,TGTGCCAGCAGTGGTTCCCCCGGGACGGGAATTTACGAGCAGTACTTC,CASSGSPGTGIYEQYF
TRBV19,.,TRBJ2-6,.,TGTGCCAGTAGTCGTTCTGGGACGCCGGGTGAGAGGGCCAACGTCCTGACTTTC,CASSRSGTPGERANVLTF
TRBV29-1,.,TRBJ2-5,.,TGCAGCGCGGGCGGGGAGACCCAGTACTTC,CSAGGETQYF
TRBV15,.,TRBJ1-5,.,TGTGCCACCAGCAGAGGAAAAGGTCAGCCCCAGCATTTT,CATSRGKGQPQHF
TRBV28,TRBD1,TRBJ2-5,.,TGTGCCAGCAGTTTTTTCTTCCGGGACAGAAAGTACCAAGAGACCCAGTACTTC,CASSFFFRDRKYQETQYF